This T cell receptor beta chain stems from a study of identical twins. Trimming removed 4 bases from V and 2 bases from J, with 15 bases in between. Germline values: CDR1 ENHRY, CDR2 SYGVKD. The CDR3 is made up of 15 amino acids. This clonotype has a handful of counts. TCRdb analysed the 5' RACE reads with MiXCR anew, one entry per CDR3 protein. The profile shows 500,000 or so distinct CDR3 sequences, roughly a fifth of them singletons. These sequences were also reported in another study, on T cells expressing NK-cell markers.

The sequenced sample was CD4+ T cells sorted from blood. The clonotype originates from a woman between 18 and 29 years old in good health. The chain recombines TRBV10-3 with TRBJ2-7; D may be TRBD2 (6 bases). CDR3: CAISALGGTPYEQYF. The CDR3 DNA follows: TGTGCCATCAGTGCATTGGGCGGGACGCCCTACGAGCAGTACTTC.